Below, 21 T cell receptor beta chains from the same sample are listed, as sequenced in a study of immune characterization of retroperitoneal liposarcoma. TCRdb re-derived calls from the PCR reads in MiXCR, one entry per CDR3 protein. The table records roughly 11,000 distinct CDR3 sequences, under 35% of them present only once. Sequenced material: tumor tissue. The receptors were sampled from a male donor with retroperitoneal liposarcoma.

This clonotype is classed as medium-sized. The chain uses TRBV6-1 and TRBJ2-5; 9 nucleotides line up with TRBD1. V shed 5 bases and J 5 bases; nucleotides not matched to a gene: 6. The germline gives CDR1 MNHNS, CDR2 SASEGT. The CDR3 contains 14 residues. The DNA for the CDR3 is TGTGCCAGCAGTAATGGAGGACAGGGGGAGACCCAGTACTTC. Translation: CASSNGGQGETQYF.

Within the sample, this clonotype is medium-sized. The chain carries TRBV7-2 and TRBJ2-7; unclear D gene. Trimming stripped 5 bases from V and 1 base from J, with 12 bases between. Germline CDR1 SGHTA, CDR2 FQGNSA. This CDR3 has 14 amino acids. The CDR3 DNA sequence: TGTGCCAGCAGCCCCTGGACCATTTCCTACGAGCAGTACTTC. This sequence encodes CASSPWTISYEQYF.

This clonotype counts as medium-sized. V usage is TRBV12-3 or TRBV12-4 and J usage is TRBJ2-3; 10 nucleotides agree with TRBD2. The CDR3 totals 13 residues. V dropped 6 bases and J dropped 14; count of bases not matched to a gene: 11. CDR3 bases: TGTGCCAGCAGCATGAGGAGACTAGCGGGTCTGTATTTT. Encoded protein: CASSMRRLAGLYF.

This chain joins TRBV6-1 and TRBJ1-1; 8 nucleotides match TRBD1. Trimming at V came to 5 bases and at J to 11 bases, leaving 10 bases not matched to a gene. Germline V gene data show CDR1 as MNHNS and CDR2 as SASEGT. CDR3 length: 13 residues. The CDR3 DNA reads TGTGCCAGCAGTCCGACGGACAGGGATGCGGCTTTCTTT. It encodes CASSPTDRDAAFF.

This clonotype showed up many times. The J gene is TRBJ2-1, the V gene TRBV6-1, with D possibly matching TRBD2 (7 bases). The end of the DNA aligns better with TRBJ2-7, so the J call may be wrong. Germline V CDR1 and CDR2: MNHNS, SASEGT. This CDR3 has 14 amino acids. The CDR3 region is CASGSDGGPYEQYF. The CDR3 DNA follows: TGTGCCAGCGGGTCGGACGGGGGGCCCTACGAGCAGTACTTC.

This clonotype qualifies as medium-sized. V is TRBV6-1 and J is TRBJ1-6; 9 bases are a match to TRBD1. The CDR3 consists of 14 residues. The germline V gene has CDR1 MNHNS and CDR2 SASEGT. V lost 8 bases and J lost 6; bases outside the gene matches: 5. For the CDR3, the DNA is TGTGCCAGCGGACAGGGGAGTAGTAATTCACCCCTCCACTTT. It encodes CASGQGSSNSPLHF.

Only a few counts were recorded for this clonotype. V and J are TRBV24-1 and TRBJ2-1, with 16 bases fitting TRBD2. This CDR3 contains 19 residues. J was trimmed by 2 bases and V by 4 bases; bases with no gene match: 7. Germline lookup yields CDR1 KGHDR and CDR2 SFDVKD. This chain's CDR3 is CATSEPGLAGGQTYNEQFF. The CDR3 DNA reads TGTGCCACCAGTGAACCGGGACTAGCGGGAGGGCAGACCTACAATGAGCAGTTCTTC.

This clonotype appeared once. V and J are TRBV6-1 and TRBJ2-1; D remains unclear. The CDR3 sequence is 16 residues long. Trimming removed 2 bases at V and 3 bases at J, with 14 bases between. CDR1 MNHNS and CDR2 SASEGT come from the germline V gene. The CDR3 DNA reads TGTGCCAGCAGTGAACTGAGCAGTACCCACTACAATGAGCAGTTCTTC. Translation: CASSELSSTHYNEQFF.

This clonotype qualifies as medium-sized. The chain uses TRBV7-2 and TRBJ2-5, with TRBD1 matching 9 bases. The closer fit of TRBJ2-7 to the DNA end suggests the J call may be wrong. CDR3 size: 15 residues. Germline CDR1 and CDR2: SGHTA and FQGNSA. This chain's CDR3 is CASSSPGTGSGEQYF. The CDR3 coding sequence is TGTGCCAGCAGCTCTCCCGGGACAGGGTCAGGCGAGCAGTACTTC.

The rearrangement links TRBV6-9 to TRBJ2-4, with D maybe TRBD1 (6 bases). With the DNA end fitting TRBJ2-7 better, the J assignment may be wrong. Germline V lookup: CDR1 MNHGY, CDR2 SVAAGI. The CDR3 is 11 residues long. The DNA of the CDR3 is TGTGCCAGCAGCAGGGGCAACGAGCAGTACTTC. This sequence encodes CASSRGNEQYF.

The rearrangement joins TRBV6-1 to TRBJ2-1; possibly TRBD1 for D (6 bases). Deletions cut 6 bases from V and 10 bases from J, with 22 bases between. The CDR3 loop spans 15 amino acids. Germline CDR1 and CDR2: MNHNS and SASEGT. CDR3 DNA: TGTGCCAGCAGCCCGCCCCCACAGGGAACGGGCGAGCAGTTCTTC. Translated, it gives CASSPPPQGTGEQFF.

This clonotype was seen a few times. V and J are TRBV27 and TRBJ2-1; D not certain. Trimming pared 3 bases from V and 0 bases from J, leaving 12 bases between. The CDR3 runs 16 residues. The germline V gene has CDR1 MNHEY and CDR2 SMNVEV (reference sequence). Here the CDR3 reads CASSLDGPGSYNEQFF. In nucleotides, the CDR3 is TGTGCCAGCAGTTTGGATGGGCCGGGCTCCTACAATGAGCAGTTCTTC.

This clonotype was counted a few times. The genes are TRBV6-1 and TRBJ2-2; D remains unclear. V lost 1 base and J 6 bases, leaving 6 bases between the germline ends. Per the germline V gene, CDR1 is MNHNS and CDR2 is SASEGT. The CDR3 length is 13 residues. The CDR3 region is CASSEGDPGELFF. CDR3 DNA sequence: TGTGCCAGCAGTGAAGGAGATCCCGGGGAGCTGTTTTTT.

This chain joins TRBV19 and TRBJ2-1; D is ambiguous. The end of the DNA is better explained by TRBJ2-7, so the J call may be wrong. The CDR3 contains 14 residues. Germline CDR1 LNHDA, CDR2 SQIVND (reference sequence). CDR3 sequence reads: CASRSAFPYNEQYF. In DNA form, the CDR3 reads TGTGCCAGTAGGAGCGCTTTTCCCTACAATGAGCAGTACTTC.

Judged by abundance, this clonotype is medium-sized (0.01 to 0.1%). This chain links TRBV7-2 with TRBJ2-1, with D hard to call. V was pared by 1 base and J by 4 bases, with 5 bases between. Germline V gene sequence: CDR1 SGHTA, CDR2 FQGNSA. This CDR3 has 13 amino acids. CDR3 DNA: TGTGCCAGCAGCTTAGGCATGTACAATGAGCAGTTCTTC. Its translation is CASSLGMYNEQFF.

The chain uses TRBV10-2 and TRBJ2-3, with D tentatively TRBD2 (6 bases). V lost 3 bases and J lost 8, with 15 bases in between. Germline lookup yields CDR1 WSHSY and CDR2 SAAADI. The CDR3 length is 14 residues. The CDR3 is CASSDGTRGGTQYF. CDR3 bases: TGCGCCAGCAGTGATGGTACGCGGGGTGGTACGCAGTATTTT.

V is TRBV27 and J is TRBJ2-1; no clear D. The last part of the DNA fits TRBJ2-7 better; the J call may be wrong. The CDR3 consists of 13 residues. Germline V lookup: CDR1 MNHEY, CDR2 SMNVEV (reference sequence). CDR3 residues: CASSPSSYNEQYF. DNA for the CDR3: TGTGCCAGCAGTCCGAGCTCCTACAATGAGCAGTACTTC.

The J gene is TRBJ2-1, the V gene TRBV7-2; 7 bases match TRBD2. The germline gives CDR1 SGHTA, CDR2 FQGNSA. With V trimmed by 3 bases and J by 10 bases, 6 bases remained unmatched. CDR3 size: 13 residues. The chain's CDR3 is CASSLRRDYEQFF. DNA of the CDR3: TGTGCCAGCAGCTTGAGGCGGGACTACGAGCAGTTCTTC.

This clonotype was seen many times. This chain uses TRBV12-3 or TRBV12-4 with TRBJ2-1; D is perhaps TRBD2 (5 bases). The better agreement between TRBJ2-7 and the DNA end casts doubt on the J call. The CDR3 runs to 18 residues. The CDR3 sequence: CASTFRTRGISSYNEQYF. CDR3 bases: TGTGCCAGCACCTTCCGGACCCGAGGGATTAGCTCCTACAATGAGCAGTACTTC.

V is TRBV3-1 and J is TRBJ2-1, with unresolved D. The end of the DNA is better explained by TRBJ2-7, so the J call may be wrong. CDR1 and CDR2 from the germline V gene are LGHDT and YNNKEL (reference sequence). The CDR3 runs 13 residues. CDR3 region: CASSHAQYNEQYF. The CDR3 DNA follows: TGTGCCAGCAGCCATGCTCAGTACAATGAGCAGTACTTC.

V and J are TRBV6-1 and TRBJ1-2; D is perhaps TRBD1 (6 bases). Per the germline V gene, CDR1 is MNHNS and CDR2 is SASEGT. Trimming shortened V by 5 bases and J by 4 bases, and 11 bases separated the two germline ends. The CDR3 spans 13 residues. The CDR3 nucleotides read TGTGCCAGCAGTACGGACAGCACCTATGGCTACACCTTC. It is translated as CASSTDSTYGYTF.